These 9 T cell receptor beta chains were all obtained from the same sample, sequenced in a study of PD-1 blockade in classical Hodgkin lymphoma. Exposure to brentuximab vedotin varied, and each patient had relapsed following autologous stem cell transplantation. Assay: immunoSEQ multiplex PCR; the TCRdb copy retains only in-frame clones and omits some. The table lists some 63,000 clones, around nine tenths of them singletons. The sequences come from peripheral blood mononuclear cells (PBMCs), collected at baseline. These receptors originate from a human donor with classical Hodgkin lymphoma.

The chain couples TRBV4-1 to TRBJ2-1; no clear D gene. Germline V gene lookup returns CDR1 MGHRA and CDR2 YSYEKL. Trimming left V 0 bases short and J 0 bases short, with 3 bases between. The CDR3 has 14 residues. The CDR3 DNA is TGCGCCAGCAGCCAAGACTCCTCCTACAATGAGCAGTTCTTC. This sequence encodes CASSQDSSYNEQFF.

This chain uses TRBV11-3 with TRBJ2-4; tentative D call: TRBD2 (5 bases). Germline CDR1 SGHNT, CDR2 YENEEA. V was pared by 2 bases and J by 8 bases, with 10 bases between. The CDR3 extends over 13 amino acids. The CDR3 sequence: CASSLRGHDIQYF. CDR3 in DNA: TGTGCCAGCAGCTTACGGGGTCATGACATTCAGTACTTC.

This chain's CDR3 is CASSEYSSGYYEQYF. The CDR3 DNA is TGTGCCAGCAGTGAGTACAGTTCTGGGTACTACGAGCAGTACTTC. This sequence joins TRBV27 and TRBJ2-7, with D uncertain. This CDR3 comprises 15 residues. Germline CDR1 is MNHEY and CDR2 is SMNVEV (reference sequence). The ends were cut back, 5 bases at V and 3 bases at J, with 17 bases in the middle.

The chain joins TRBV5-4 to TRBJ1-1; 9 bases align to TRBD1. The CDR3 has 12 residues. Germline V gives CDR1 SGHNT, CDR2 YYREEE (reference sequence). V was pared by 4 bases and J by 11 bases, with 6 bases of the junction left unmatched. The CDR3 loop is CASSPRQGVAFF. For the CDR3, the DNA is TGTGCCAGCAGCCCAAGACAGGGGGTGGCTTTCTTT.

The chain links TRBV4-1 to TRBJ2-7; no clear D. CDR1 is MGHRA and CDR2 is YSYEKL in the germline V gene. Trimming took 5 bases from V and 1 from J, leaving 9 bases between them. CDR3 length equals 13 residues. CDR3 sequence reads: CASSLGFSYEQYF. The DNA of the CDR3 is TGCGCCAGCAGCTTGGGGTTTTCCTACGAGCAGTACTTC.

The genes are TRBV28 and TRBJ2-7; TRBD2 might be the D (5 bases). The CDR3 is 14 amino acids. The V gene's germline CDR1 is MDHEN and CDR2 SYDVKM. V was trimmed by 4 bases and J by 2 bases, leaving 12 bases between them. The CDR3 DNA reads TGTGCCAGCAGTTCCCTAGCTGAGACCTACGAGCAGTACTTC. Encoded protein: CASSSLAETYEQYF.

The chain uses TRBV11-3 and TRBJ2-3, with 12 bases aligning to TRBD2. J gave up 6 bases and V 0 bases, and 7 bases lay outside the gene matches. In germline, CDR1 is SGHNT, CDR2 YENEEA. The CDR3 consists of 17 residues. CDR3 DNA sequence: TGTGCCAGCAGCTTAGACAGACTAGCGGGGGCGTGGGATACGCAGTATTTT. This encodes CASSLDRLAGAWDTQYF.

The rearrangement links TRBV4-1 to TRBJ2-7, with 10 bases identical to TRBD1. This CDR3 has 18 amino acids. The germline CDR1 and CDR2 sequences are MGHRA and YSYEKL. The junction had 8 bases not matched to a gene; V was cut back by 0 bases and J by 0 bases. The CDR3 DNA reads as TGCGCCAGCAGCCAAGATTTTGACAGGGGGCAAGTCTCCTACGAGCAGTACTTC. Translation: CASSQDFDRGQVSYEQYF.

The chain employs TRBV7-9 and TRBJ2-7; maybe TRBD1 (6 bases). Trimming pared 4 bases from V and 4 bases from J, leaving 14 bases between. CDR3 length: 14 residues. CDR1 is SEHNR and CDR2 is FQNEAQ in the germline V gene (reference sequence). The CDR3 protein is CASSSEQGPYEQYF. CDR3 DNA: TGTGCCAGCAGCTCCGAACAGGGACCGTACGAGCAGTACTTC. Based on the CDR3 plus reference TRBV7-9 and TRBJ2-7, the full variable domain is DTGVSQNPRHKITKRGQNVTFRCDPISEHNRLYWYRQTLGQGPEFLTYFQNEAQLEKSRLLSDRFSAERPKGSFSTLEIQRTEQGDSAMYLCASSSEQGPYEQYFGPGTRLTVT.